This entry features one TCR beta chain sequence. Antigen unknown. The data derive from a study of OX40 agonist ivuxolimab in advanced cancers. Across the study: Every 2 weeks, patients received ivuxolimab intravenously, dosed at 0.01 to 10 mg/kg. Study results and limitations: On average, a greater number of expanded clones characterised CD8+ T cells relative to CD4+.

The germline V gene has CDR1 LNHDA and CDR2 SQIVND (reference sequence). This CDR3 has 14 residues. The germline V and J ends were trimmed by 3 bases and 1 base, with 4 bases remaining between them. The data were produced by immunoSEQ multiplex PCR, yet TCRdb's version contains in-frame clones alone and is incomplete. This sample has approximately 12,000 clones, with around 74% found just once. The chain couples TRBV19 to TRBJ2-6; D gene ambiguous. This clonotype was sampled from an adult with an advanced solid tumor such as melanoma, head and neck, liver or kidney cancer. The source was CD4+ or CD8+ T cells sorted from blood, collected in a trial of the OX40 agonist ivuxolimab. The CDR3 is CASSMSSGANVLTF. For the CDR3, the DNA is TGTGCCAGTAGTATGTCGTCTGGGGCCAACGTCCTGACTTTC.